One and the same sample provided the 26 T cell receptor delta chains below, sequenced in a study of gamma-delta T cells after stem cell transplantation. TCRdb re-called the RT-PCR reads through CATT. The table shows 1,300 or so delta-chain clones, with under 2% occurring only once. Sequenced input: gamma-delta T cells. These receptors were collected from a human donor. It is not recorded whose cells these are; they may come from a transplant donor.

In its sample, this clone was seen a few times. A read error likely explains this, since a far larger clone differs by one base. Different DNA sequences within this sample yield the same CDR3. This chain connects TRDV2 to TRDJ1; TRDD3 matches 7 bases. CDR3 length: 19 amino acids. Germline CDR1 and CDR2: GEAIGNYY and EKD. CDR3 bases: TGCGCCTGTGACACCGTACTGGGGACCCCGGGGGTGTACACCGATAAACTCATCTTT. Translating gives CACDTVLGTPGVYTDKLIF.

As regards this clone: TCRdb attributes to this sequence the protein of a much larger clone, which differs from the DNA translation at residue 9; a read error is likely, and the protein displayed is translated from the DNA. The gene calls are TRDV1 and TRDJ1, with TRDD3 identical over 11 bases. The germline CDR1 and CDR2 sequences are TSWWSYY and QGS. V lost 3 bases and J lost 0; bases outside the gene matches: 21. The CDR3 totals 22 residues. CDR3 loop: CALGDPNFPPGGYSADTDKLIF. The CDR3 coding sequence is TGTGCTCTTGGGGACCCGAACTTCCCACCTGGGGGATACTCCGCCGACACCGATAAACTCATCTTT.

This clone was seen more than once but under ten times. A far larger clone is one nucleotide away, so this likely arose from a read error. The rearrangement joins TRDV2 to TRDJ1; TRDD3 aligns across 9 bases. CDR1 is GEAIGNYY and CDR2 is EKD in the germline V gene. The CDR3 spans 14 residues. Trimming at V came to 6 bases and at J to 0 bases, leaving 4 bases not matched to a gene. Here the CDR3 DNA reads TGTGCCTGTAGTACTGGGGGAAACACCGATAAACTCATCTTT. It yields the protein CACSTGGNTDKLIF.

With regard to this clone: The protein TCRdb lists belongs to a much larger clone and differs from this DNA's translation at residue 6, which points to a read error; the protein shown is made from the DNA. The V call is TRDV2, the J call TRDJ1; 8 nucleotides align to TRDD3. J gave up 0 bases and V 1 base, and 9 bases lay outside the gene matches. Germline CDR1 GEAIGNYY, CDR2 EKD. CDR3 length equals 17 residues. The CDR3 protein is CACDTPGGGSYTDKLIF. CDR3 DNA: TGTGCCTGTGACACGCCAGGTGGGGGATCCTACACCGATAAACTCATCTTT.

For this clone: This probably arose from a read error, given a far larger clone one base away. The chain uses TRDV2 and TRDJ1; 8 nucleotides match TRDD3. The ends lost 3 bases at V and 1 base at J; junction bases unmatched: 3. Germline CDR1 GEAIGNYY, CDR2 EKD. This CDR3 region has 14 residues. This CDR3 is CACDPWGSTDKLIF. In DNA, the CDR3 is TGTGCCTGTGACCCCTGGGGGAGCACCGATAAACTCATCTTT.

A note on this clone: With only one base between it and a far larger clone, this is likely a read error. The same CDR3 can be traced to other DNA sequences in this sample. This chain links TRDV2 with TRDJ1; 8 nucleotides align to TRDD3. The CDR3 runs 17 residues. Germline V gives CDR1 GEAIGNYY, CDR2 EKD. V was pared by 1 base and J by 0 bases, with 9 bases of the junction left unmatched. CDR3 coding DNA: TGTGCCTGTGACACGCTGGGTGGGGGATCCTACACCGATAAACTCATCTTT. It specifies CACDTLGGGSYTDKLIF.

This clone is judged medium-sized. A far more abundant clone sits one base away, making this likely a read error. The chain carries TRDV2 and TRDJ1; 8 bases match TRDD3. The CDR3 is 22 amino acids. The germline V gene encodes CDR1 GEAIGNYY and CDR2 EKD. The CDR3 loop reads CACGTLPTPLTGGHPYTDKLIF. The DNA for the CDR3 is TGTGCCTGTGGCACCTTGCCTACCCCACTTACTGGGGGGCATCCTTACACCGATAAACTCATCTTT.

This clone was counted a few times. This may come from a read error, since a much larger clone is one base off. The same CDR3 can be traced to other DNA sequences in this sample. This chain links TRDV2 with TRDJ1; D unresolved. Germline V CDR1 and CDR2: GEAIGNYY, EKD. The CDR3 has 17 amino acids. This CDR3 reads CACDRLLERNDTDKLIF. The DNA for the CDR3 is TGCGCCTGTGACCGTTTACTAGAGAGAAACGACACCGATAAACTCATCTTT.

On this clone: A single base is all that separates this from a far larger clone, so a read error is likely. Additional DNA sequences in this sample encode the identical CDR3. The chain has TRDV2 and TRDJ1, with 7 bases matching TRDD3. In germline, CDR1 is GEAIGNYY, CDR2 EKD. The CDR3 is 19 amino acids. In DNA, the CDR3 is TGTGCCTGTGACACCGTACTGGGGACCCCGGGGGTGTACACCGATAAACTTATCTTT. This gives the protein CACDTVLGTPGVYTDKLIF.

This clone was seen ten or more times. The mismatch at residue 5 between this DNA's translation and the TCRdb protein of a much larger clone likely reflects a read error; the protein shown is translated from the DNA. CDR3: CACEGLVLGDTTDKLIF. The CDR3, as DNA: TGTGCCTGTGAAGGACTCGTACTGGGGGATACGACCGATAAACTCATCTTT. J is TRDJ1 and V is TRDV2; 13 bases agree with TRDD3. Germline CDR1 reads GEAIGNYY; CDR2 reads EKD. The ends lost 4 bases at V and 2 bases at J; junction bases unmatched: 9. The CDR3 extends over 17 amino acids.

Points on this clone: The TCRdb record carries a much larger clone's protein, which differs from this DNA's translation at residue 14; a read error is the likely cause, and the protein listed here is the DNA translation. V and J are TRDV1 and TRDJ1; 8 bases line up with TRDD3. Germline lookup yields CDR1 TSWWSYY and CDR2 QGS. The CDR3 is 22 residues long. V dropped 1 base and J dropped 7; count of bases not matched to a gene: 29. Written as DNA, the CDR3 is TGTGCTCTTGGGGAACCGAGGATTCCCAGCTACTGGGGGGTACGTGCAATTCTTAAACTCATCTTT. This translates into CALGEPRIPSYWGVRAILKLIF.

Concerning this clone: TCRdb's protein, taken from a much larger clone, differs from this DNA's translation at residue 5, likely owing to a read error; the protein displayed comes from the DNA. The gene calls are TRDV2 and TRDJ1, with a tentative D call TRDD3 (6 bases). Trimming left V 3 bases short and J 1 base short, with 20 bases between. The CDR3 sequence is 17 residues long. The V gene's germline CDR1 is GEAIGNYY and CDR2 EKD. The DNA of the CDR3 is TGTGCCTGTGACCCCGTCGTTAGGGGATCCAGCACCGATAAACTCATCTTT. Its translation is CACDPVVRGSSTDKLIF.

A remark on this clone: This may arise from a read error, as a much more abundant clone is one base away. The rearrangement joins TRDV2 to TRDJ1; 13 bases map to TRDD3. Germline loops: CDR1 GEAIGNYY, CDR2 EKD. V lost 3 bases and J lost 1; bases outside the gene matches: 10. The CDR3 sequence is 18 residues long. CDR3: CACDSLTGGYEFTDKLIF. CDR3 DNA sequence: TGTGCCTGTGACTCCCTCACTGGGGGATACGAGTTCACCGATAAACTCATCTTT.

By its share, this clone is medium-sized. A far more abundant clone sits one base away, making this likely a read error. The same CDR3 is also encoded by other DNA sequences in this sample. In DNA, the CDR3 is TGTGCCTGTGACACCTTACTGGGGGATACGCCCACGGGCACCGATAAACTCATCTTT. This encodes CACDTLLGDTPTGTDKLIF. The chain recombines TRDV2 with TRDJ1; 13 nucleotides line up with TRDD3. CDR1 is GEAIGNYY and CDR2 is EKD in the germline V gene. The CDR3 loop spans 19 amino acids. V lost 0 bases and J lost 1; bases outside the gene matches: 10.

Regarding this clone: This is likely an artifact of a read error, given a far larger clone one base away. Other DNA sequences in the sample encode the same CDR3. This chain connects TRDV2 to TRDJ1; 7 bases map to TRDD3. The V and J ends lost 3 bases and 5 bases, in that order; junction bases with no gene match: 8. This CDR3 comprises 14 residues. Germline values: CDR1 GEAIGNYY, CDR2 EKD. The CDR3 nucleotides read TGTGCCTGTGACGGACTGGGGTTCACTGATAAACTCATCTTT. It encodes CACDGLGFTDKLIF.

The chain couples TRDV2 to TRDJ3, with 10 bases matching TRDD3. V shed 3 bases and J 0 bases; nucleotides not matched to a gene: 10. The CDR3 totals 20 residues. CDR1 is GEAIGNYY, CDR2 EKD, per germline. CDR3 amino acids: CACDPLLGDSYSWDTRQMFF. DNA of the CDR3: TGTGCCTGTGACCCGCTACTGGGGGATTCCTACTCCTGGGACACCCGACAGATGTTTTTC.

As regards this clone: The TCRdb protein comes from a much larger clone and disagrees with this DNA's translation at residue 7, likely due to a read error; the protein given here is derived from the DNA. This chain connects TRDV2 to TRDJ3, with 8 bases matching TRDD3. Germline trimming cut 0 bases from V and 0 bases from J; bases unmatched to any gene: 6. CDR3 length: 19 amino acids. Germline V gene sequence: CDR1 GEAIGNYY, CDR2 EKD. The CDR3 spells CACDTVPGDSSWDTRQMFF. CDR3 DNA: TGTGCCTGTGACACCGTGCCGGGGGATAGCTCCTGGGACACCCGACAGATGTTTTTC.

This clone was seen more than once but under ten times. The TCRdb record carries a much larger clone's protein, which differs from this DNA's translation at residue 12; a read error is the likely cause, and the protein listed here is the DNA translation. This sequence joins TRDV2 and TRDJ1; 9 bases are shared with TRDD3. CDR1 is GEAIGNYY and CDR2 is EKD in the germline V gene. The CDR3 has 15 amino acids. The DNA of the CDR3 is TGTGCCTGTGACACCGTGGGGGGATACCTAGATAGACTCATCTTT. Its translation: CACDTVGGYLDRLIF.

This clone was counted a few times. TCRdb pairs this DNA with a much larger clone's protein that differs at residue 15, likely a read error; the protein shown was translated from the DNA. The V and J genes are TRDV2 and TRDJ1; 13 bases line up with TRDD3. The CDR3 is made up of 19 amino acids. Germline values: CDR1 GEAIGNYY, CDR2 EKD. The DNA for the CDR3 is TGTGCCTGTGACACCTTACTGGGGGATACGCCTACGGGCACCGGTAAACTCATCTTT. Residues: CACDTLLGDTPTGTGKLIF.

This clone was detected a few times. It is likely a read error: a sequence one base away is far more abundant. The sample contains more than one DNA sequence encoding this CDR3. The rearrangement joins TRDV2 to TRDJ3; 8 nucleotides align to TRDD3. This CDR3 comprises 19 residues. Germline values: CDR1 GEAIGNYY, CDR2 EKD. The CDR3 region is CACDTLGDTSSWDTRQMFF. CDR3 bases: TGTGCCTGTGACACCCTTGGGGATACTAGCTCCTGGGACACCAGACAGATGTTTTTC.

About this clone itself: A far larger clone differs by one base, so this is likely a read error. The gene calls are TRDV2 and TRDJ3, with TRDD3 identical over 12 bases. CDR3 size: 21 residues. Germline V gives CDR1 GEAIGNYY, CDR2 EKD. CDR3 in DNA: TGTGCCTGTGAGTCACTGGGGGATACCTCAGGGGGCTCCTGGGGCACCCGACAGATGTTTTTC. Its protein product is CACESLGDTSGGSWGTRQMFF.

This clone has more than one count but fewer than ten. A read error likely explains this, since a far larger clone differs by one base. Other DNA sequences in the same sample also yield this CDR3. The rearrangement joins TRDV2 to TRDJ1, with TRDD3 identical over 13 bases. Germline CDR1 GEAIGNYY, CDR2 EKD. V gave up 0 bases and J gave up 1 base; unmatched junction bases: 10. This CDR3 region has 19 residues. The CDR3 here is CACDTLLGDTPTGTDKLIF. Here the CDR3 DNA reads TGTGCCTGTGACACCCTACTGGGGGATACGCCTACGGGCACCGATAAACTCATCTTT.

This clone was detected only a few times. A read error likely explains why the TCRdb protein, taken from a much larger clone, differs from this DNA's translation at residue 6; the protein shown is translated from the DNA. This chain joins TRDV2 and TRDJ1, with 8 bases that match TRDD3. The CDR3 is 16 amino acids. The V segment lost 0 bases and the J segment 4 bases; nucleotides outside the gene matches: 9. Germline CDR1 is GEAIGNYY and CDR2 is EKD. The CDR3 region has the DNA TGTGCCTGTGACACCCCCGTACTGGGGGTTAACGATAAACTCATCTTT. This sequence encodes CACDTPVLGVNDKLIF.

As for this clone: TCRdb has a much larger clone's protein, which differs at residue 10 from the translation of this DNA, likely because of a read error; what is shown is the protein translated from the DNA. The chain uses TRDV2 and TRDJ1, with TRDD3 matching 8 bases. Looked up from germline, CDR1 is GEAIGNYY and CDR2 is EKD. V lost 3 bases, J lost 1 base, and 9 bases stayed unmatched. The CDR3 totals 16 residues. The chain's CDR3 is CACDVLGGKGTDKLIF. The CDR3 DNA reads TGTGCCTGTGACGTACTGGGGGGCAAGGGCACCGATAAACTCATCTTT.

This clone was detected a few times. TCRdb's protein for this DNA is that of a much larger clone and differs from the translation at residue 10, likely a read error; the protein shown is the DNA translation. This sequence joins TRDV2 and TRDJ1; 8 nucleotides agree with TRDD3. V was pared by 1 base and J by 0 bases, with 12 bases of the junction left unmatched. The CDR3 totals 18 residues. Germline CDR1 is GEAIGNYY and CDR2 is EKD. The CDR3 loop is CACDTIAGGHPYTDKLIF. CDR3 coding DNA: TGTGCCTGTGACACGATCGCTGGGGGACACCCGTACACCGATAAACTCATCTTT.

Worth noting for this clone: This DNA translates differently at residue 9 from the TCRdb protein, which is that of a much larger clone; a read error is likely, and the protein shown is the DNA's own translation. The chain links TRDV2 to TRDJ3; TRDD3 agrees at 7 bases. This CDR3 has 19 amino acids. Looked up from germline, CDR1 is GEAIGNYY and CDR2 is EKD. V gave up 1 base and J gave up 0 bases; unmatched junction bases: 8. The CDR3 DNA follows: TGTGCCTGTGACACGGTACTGGGGTACTACTCCTGGGACACCCGACAGATGTTTTTC. It codes for CACDTVLGYYSWDTRQMFF.